This TCR beta chain was sequenced during a study of cytomegalovirus exposure and HLA in healthy donors (TCRdb year 2017). General notes on the study: According to a later analysis, one platform produced both the 120 validation repertoires and the approximately 660 repertoires of the first cohort. The study aimed to test whether cataloging public T cell receptors could reveal signatures of past pathogen exposure. Besides the first cohort of under 700 subjects, a separate validation cohort made up of 120 different subjects was used. The study combined high-throughput TCR immunosequencing, statistical association of individual TCRs with disease status, and machine learning to predict cytomegalovirus infection status.

Libraries came from the immunoSEQ multiplex PCR assay. Per the authors' processing: To diagnose cytomegalovirus status from the catalog of TCR beta chain sequences, a statistical classification framework was built. Not all clones reach the TCRdb copy of this immuneACCESS table, which keeps in-frame sequences only. Checked studies attribute under half of the gap to unresolved V genes and leave the rest unexplained. Clone size and V and J calls were adopted from that table, with D and trimming inferred from the DNA. In all, the sample holds about 360,000 clones, and 86% of those were seen once. The ten largest clonotypes hold 0.65% to 0.95% of the sample. Paper-wide results and their limitations: A later analysis found that TCRs clustered in the first cohort also tended to co-occur in the roughly 120 validation repertoires, with approximately 95% of cluster scores above 0. The study listed 170 or so TCR beta chains as associated with cytomegalovirus. Most TCR sequences were seen in very few donors, while some public TCRs were found in many individuals. In both the original and validation cohorts, the classifier was reported to diagnose cytomegalovirus status with high specificity and sensitivity. The validation cohort had no HLA typing available for a later analysis, so co-occurrence within that cohort was assessed over all 120 or so repertoires. In vitro tests confirmed that a few of the cytomegalovirus-associated TCR beta chains recognize cytomegalovirus antigens. The authors suggested that the approach could potentially be extended to other disease states and immunological phenotypes.

The V and J ends are trimmed by 2 bases and 9 bases, leaving 8 bases between them. The germline V gene provides CDR1 MNHEY and CDR2 SVGAGI. The CDR3 runs 13 residues from the cysteine to the phenylalanine. Only the CDR3 part of the read is kept: 39 bases, read in frame from the first base. For this clone: There is no known antigen for this receptor. No base-level quality is on record; no much larger clone is a single base apart.

Donors formed part of the validation cohort, which comprised over a hundred subjects and was distinct from the first cohort of some 700 subjects. The sequence joins TRBV6-5 to TRBJ1-6, with an unclear D gene assignment. Sequenced: PBMCs. The receptor was derived from a woman younger than 35 in good health and CMV-seronegative. The nucleotide sequence is TGTGCCAGCAGTTACGGAGGGTTTTCACCCCTCCACTTT. This gives the protein CASSYGGFSPLHF.